This T cell receptor (beta chain) was sequenced for a study of cytomegalovirus exposure and HLA in healthy donors. Germline-derived CDR1 and CDR2 are SGHDT and YYEEEE. CDR3 length: 16 amino acids. Trimming cost V 6 bases and J 5 bases; bases outside gene matches: 16. About this clone itself: The antigen remains unidentified.

The PCR employed 60 Vbeta primers together with 13 Jbeta primers. Clones were sequenced by immunoSEQ multiplex PCR, and TCRdb holds only the in-frame ones, with some missing. The data show some 170,000 clones, with over 80% seen just once and roughly 4.3% held by the top ten. Overall study findings and caveats: What a later analysis reportedly showed was that an Asian-associated ancestry cluster had fewer N-insertions than the roughly 670-donor mean.

Among the donors, all were healthy bone marrow donors. The genes are TRBV5-6 and TRBJ1-1, with 7 bases lining up with TRBD1. The sequenced sample consisted of PBMCs. The clonotype comes from a man between 50 and 59 years old in good health and CMV-seropositive. CDR3 amino acids: CASTPSGKGAWTEAFF. DNA of the CDR3: TGTGCCAGCACCCCGTCCGGGAAGGGGGCGTGGACTGAAGCTTTCTTT.